One sample yielded the 5 T cell receptor beta chains listed below, sequenced in a study of technical replicates of blood from several donors. Assay used: immunoSEQ multiplex PCR; TCRdb lists only in-frame clones, some missing. This sample yields around 79,000 clones, of which about nine tenths are seen a single time; 0.3% to 0.45% belongs to the top ten. The sample consisted of T cells isolated from PBMCs. All receptors derive from a human donor in good health. Some clones in this sample may be carry-over from other donors' samples.

The chain employs TRBV5-6 and TRBJ2-7; 11 positions agree with TRBD2. This CDR3 comprises 16 residues. Trimming cost V 3 bases and J 6 bases; bases outside gene matches: 11. Germline V CDR1 and CDR2: SGHDT, YYEEEE. CDR3 loop: CASSYPGLAVASEQYF. In DNA form, the CDR3 reads TGTGCCAGCAGCTACCCGGGACTAGCGGTCGCTAGCGAGCAGTACTTC.

The chain has TRBV21-1 and TRBJ1-2. TRBV21-1 is marked as a pseudogene. The CDR3 contains 17 residues. CDR3 protein: CASTSRPVPSKRYGYTF. DNA for the CDR3: TGTGCCAGCACTAGTCGACCGGTTCCTTCGAAAAGGTATGGCTACACCTTC.

This chain uses TRBV4-2 with TRBJ1-4; 7 nucleotides agree with TRBD1. The V gene's germline CDR1 is LGHNA and CDR2 YNFKEQ. The CDR3 extends over 20 amino acids. Unmatched junction bases numbered 19, after V lost 3 bases and J lost 3 bases. As DNA, the CDR3 is TGTGCCAGCAGCCATGCCGGGACAGAAGACCATTTAGCGGCTAATGAAAAACTGTTTTTT. Its protein is CASSHAGTEDHLAANEKLFF.

In its sample, this clone was seen once. The rearrangement links TRBV7-2 to TRBJ2-1; 14 nucleotides agree with TRBD2. The ends lost 4 bases at V and 8 bases at J; junction bases unmatched: 7. Germline loops: CDR1 SGHTA, CDR2 FQGNSA. CDR3 length: 16 residues. CDR3: CASSSATSGRVHEQFF. CDR3 coding DNA: TGTGCCAGCAGCTCTGCGACTAGCGGGAGGGTCCATGAGCAGTTCTTC.

The V gene is TRBV7-2, the J gene TRBJ1-1; D unresolved. Germline CDR1 reads SGHTA; CDR2 reads FQGNSA. The ends were cut back, 3 bases at V and 4 bases at J, with 15 bases in the middle. This CDR3 is 15 amino acids long. CDR3 in amino acids: CASSFRDGGFTEAFF. The CDR3 region has the DNA TGTGCCAGCAGCTTTCGGGATGGAGGGTTCACTGAAGCTTTCTTT.